These T cell receptor beta chains were read from a single sample in a study of T cell changes during pregnancy in multiple sclerosis. Repertoires were generated with immunoSEQ multiplex PCR, while TCRdb's copy carries only in-frame clones and drops some. This table holds under 60,000 clones, approximately 92% found once. Sequencing used CD4+ T cells from peripheral blood mononuclear cells, obtained in the third trimester of pregnancy. The receptors here all came from a female donor with multiple sclerosis, enrolled in a pregnancy study. Each CDR3 is given with its conserved first and last residue. A D gene is named only where the DNA matches it firmly. Clone size is not always given. Where it is, it says once, few, many or a class for expanded clones.

.	.	TRBV30	TRBJ1-4	TGTGCCTGGAGTCCCGGGAGAGGCGAAAAACTGTTTTTT	CAWSPGRGEKLFF
.	.	TRBV14	TRBJ2-5	TGTGCCAGCAGCCACCGGAGACAGGCGATCCAAGAGACCCAGTACTTC	CASSHRRQAIQETQYF
.	.	TRBV6-1	TRBJ1-1	TGTGCCAGCAGTGAACTGGGGGGACACACTGAAGCTTTCTTT	CASSELGGHTEAFF
TRBD1	.	TRBV2	TRBJ2-7	TGTGCCAGCAGGCCGGGGACAGCCTACGAGCAGTACTTC	CASRPGTAYEQYF
TRBD2	.	TRBV7-3	TRBJ2-1	TGTGCCAGCAGCTTAACTCCTAGCGGGGTAGTCTACAATGAGCAGTTCTTC	CASSLTPSGVVYNEQFF
TRBD2	.	TRBV19	TRBJ2-7	TGTGCCAGTAGCGTGACGGGGGGGTCCCTTGGCGAGCAGTACTTC	CASSVTGGSLGEQYF
.	.	TRBV29-1	TRBJ2-3	TGCAGCGTTGAAGGCCATCTAGCCCCCGCCACAGATACGCAGTATTTT	CSVEGHLAPATDTQYF
TRBD1	.	TRBV5-1	TRBJ1-1	TGCGCCAGCAGCTTACGGACAGGGAACACTGAAGCTTTCTTT	CASSLRTGNTEAFF
TRBD2	.	TRBV7-9	TRBJ2-3	TGTGCCAGCAGCCCAGGACTAGCGGACTCCACAGATACGCAGTATTTT	CASSPGLADSTDTQYF
TRBD2	.	TRBV7-3	TRBJ2-1	TGTGCCAGCAGCGCAACGGCCGGGACTAGCGGGAGTACGAAGTTCTTC	CASSATAGTSGSTKFF
TRBD1	.	TRBV6-1	TRBJ2-7	TGTGCCAGCAGTGGACAGGGGGCTGGGGAGCAGTACTTC	CASSGQGAGEQYF
.	.	TRBV5-6	TRBJ1-5	TGTGCCAGCAGCTCCCGGGGCGGGACGCAGCCCCAGCATTTT	CASSSRGGTQPQHF
.	.	TRBV2	TRBJ2-2	TGTGCCAGCAGTTTCAGGGTGACCGGGGAGCTGTTTTTT	CASSFRVTGELFF
TRBD2	.	TRBV5-1	TRBJ2-2	TGCGCCAGCAGCTTCAAAGCGGGAGACACCGGGGAGCTGTTTTTT	CASSFKAGDTGELFF
.	.	TRBV18	TRBJ2-4	TGTGCCAGCTCACCAAGGATCCCACAGTTAGCCAAAAACATTCAGTACTTC	CASSPRIPQLAKNIQYF
.	.	TRBV18	TRBJ1-5	TGTGCCAGCTCCAGTCGGGGGGGATATCAGCCCCAGCATTTT	CASSSRGGYQPQHF
TRBD2	.	TRBV27	TRBJ2-7	TGTGCCAGCAGTCCGCTTAGCGGGAGTATCGAGCAGTACTTC	CASSPLSGSIEQYF
TRBD1	few	TRBV4-1	TRBJ1-1	TGCGCCAGCAGCCAAGCACAGGGGTGGCCAGACACTGAAGCTTTCTTT	CASSQAQGWPDTEAFF
.	.	TRBV6-5	TRBJ2-7	TGTGCCAGCAGTTACTCGATGTCCTACGAGCAGTACTTC	CASSYSMSYEQYF
TRBD1	.	TRBV27	TRBJ1-4	TGTGCCAGCAGGACAGGGGGGAGAGAAAAACTGTTTTTT	CASRTGGREKLFF
TRBD1	.	TRBV9	TRBJ2-1	TGTGCCAGCAGCACAACCCAATCCCCGACAGGGGCGCAGTTCTTC	CASSTTQSPTGAQFF
.	.	TRBV4-1	TRBJ1-1	TGCGCCAGCAGCCAAGACGGCGGGGGTCTGAACACTGAAGCTTTCTTT	CASSQDGGGLNTEAFF
TRBD2	.	TRBV9	TRBJ2-3	TGTGCCAGCAGCGTAGTGGGCGGGGGAGCTAGCACAGATACGCAGTATTTT	CASSVVGGGASTDTQYF
TRBD1	.	TRBV6-5	TRBJ1-2	TGTGCCAGCAGTTTGACAGGGTCCGGTGGCTACACCTTC	CASSLTGSGGYTF
.	.	TRBV21-1	TRBJ2-3	TGTGCCAGCAGGCACTGGATAGGGGGTAGCACAGATACGCAGTATTTT	CASRHWIGGSTDTQYF
TRBD2	.	TRBV6-5	TRBJ2-7	TGTGCCAGCAGCTCCGGGACTAGCGGGTTCGAGCAGTACTTC	CASSSGTSGFEQYF
.	.	TRBV15	TRBJ2-2	TGTGCCACCAGCAGAGATTTCGGCAGGGGGAACACCGGGGAGCTGTTTTTT	CATSRDFGRGNTGELFF
TRBD2	.	TRBV30	TRBJ2-3	TGTGCCTGGAGTAACCGGGGGGGTTTCACAGATACGCAGTATTTT	CAWSNRGGFTDTQYF
TRBD2	.	TRBV7-3	TRBJ2-1	TGTGCCAGCAGCCCGGGACTAGCTAGCGATGAGCAGTTCTTC	CASSPGLASDEQFF